Below, 21 T cell receptor beta chains from the same sample are listed, as sequenced in a study of cytomegalovirus exposure and HLA in healthy donors. The PCR employed 60 Vbeta primers together with 13 Jbeta primers. Some clones are missing from TCRdb's copy, which holds only in-frame ones; the method was immunoSEQ multiplex PCR. The sample includes about 250,000 clones, about three quarters of them seen just once. The specimen was PBMCs. The receptors derive from a boy younger than 18 in good health and CMV-seronegative.

This sequence joins TRBV5-1 and TRBJ2-2, with 9 bases lining up with TRBD1. Trimming at V came to 3 bases and at J to 6 bases, leaving 3 bases not matched to a gene. The CDR3 sequence is 14 residues long. Germline-derived CDR1 and CDR2 are SGHRS and YFSETQ. The CDR3 DNA sequence: TGCGCCAGCAGCTGGGGACAGGGCTCCGGGGAGCTGTTTTTT. It specifies CASSWGQGSGELFF.

The chain uses TRBV5-6 and TRBJ2-7; 10 positions agree with TRBD1. Germline assignment: CDR1 SGHDT and CDR2 YYEEEE. The CDR3 has 16 amino acids. With V trimmed by 4 bases and J by 6 bases, 13 bases remained unmatched. CDR3 sequence: CASSPYLGTGEGEQYF. Written as DNA, the CDR3 is TGTGCCAGCAGCCCATACTTAGGGACAGGGGAAGGCGAGCAGTACTTC.

The chain couples TRBV7-7 to TRBJ2-1; TRBD2 might be the D (6 bases). V was cut by 3 bases and J by 2 bases, with 11 bases left in between. This CDR3 has 15 residues. CDR1 is SSHAT, CDR2 FNYEAQ, per germline (reference sequence). CDR3 in DNA: TGTGCCAGCAGCTTGAATAGCGGCACCTACAATGAGCAGTTCTTC. Translating it yields CASSLNSGTYNEQFF.

The rearrangement uses TRBV2 and TRBJ2-7; D is unclear. V was trimmed by 7 bases and J by 0 bases, leaving 4 bases between them. Germline assignment: CDR1 SNHLY and CDR2 FYNNEI. The CDR3 length is 11 residues. The CDR3: CASTGSYEQYF. The CDR3 DNA sequence: TGTGCCAGCACCGGCTCCTACGAGCAGTACTTC. Together with reference TRBV2 and TRBJ2-7, the CDR3 gives the full variable domain: EPEVTQTPSHQVTQMGQEVILRCVPISNHLYFYWYRQILGQKVEFLVSFYNNEISEKSEIFDDQFSVERPDGSNFTLKIRSTKLEDSAMYFCASTGSYEQYFGPGTRLTVT.

The gene calls are TRBV15 and TRBJ1-5; D call uncertain. Germline values: CDR1 LNHNV, CDR2 YYDKDF (reference sequence). The CDR3 consists of 15 residues. Trimming left V 2 bases short and J 0 bases short, with 8 bases between. The CDR3 DNA is TGTGCCACCAGCAGAAGCGTAAATAGCAATCAGCCCCAGCATTTT. Its protein is CATSRSVNSNQPQHF.

The chain combines TRBV30 with TRBJ1-5; 9 bases are a match to TRBD1. The ends lost 3 bases at V and 5 bases at J; junction bases unmatched: 8. CDR1 and CDR2 (germline): GTSNPN, SVGIG (reference sequence). The CDR3 has 15 amino acids. CDR3 nucleotide sequence: TGTGCCTGGAGCCCGGGACAGGGTGTCGATCAGCCCCAGCATTTT. Amino acids: CAWSPGQGVDQPQHF.

This chain uses TRBV27 with TRBJ2-1; TRBD2 matches at 15 bases. This CDR3 region has 18 residues. Trimming removed 5 bases from V and 1 base from J; junction bases left unmatched: 6. The V gene's germline CDR1 is MNHEY and CDR2 SMNVEV (reference sequence). The CDR3: CASSTRTSGRGSYNEQFF. The CDR3 DNA reads TGTGCCAGCAGTACCCGGACTAGCGGGAGGGGGTCCTACAATGAGCAGTTCTTC.

The V and J genes are TRBV6-5 and TRBJ1-3, with D unresolved. Germline loops: CDR1 MNHEY, CDR2 SVGAGI. The CDR3 sequence is 15 residues long. V gave up 2 bases and J gave up 0 bases, with 8 bases separating them. In DNA form, the CDR3 reads TGTGCCAGCAGTTACGGCCCGCTCTCTGGAAACACCATATATTTT. Protein product: CASSYGPLSGNTIYF.

The chain combines TRBV2 with TRBJ2-1, with 7 nucleotides matching TRBD1. The germline CDR1 and CDR2 sequences are SNHLY and FYNNEI. The CDR3 consists of 15 residues. The V segment lost 6 bases and the J segment 2 bases; nucleotides outside the gene matches: 7. Here the CDR3 reads CASRYDRDPYNEQFF. The CDR3 nucleotides read TGTGCCAGCAGATACGACAGGGACCCCTACAATGAGCAGTTCTTC.

This chain uses TRBV9 with TRBJ1-4; D is possibly TRBD1 (5 bases). The CDR3 consists of 13 residues. The germline CDR1 and CDR2 sequences are SGDLS and YYNGEE. Trimming stripped 7 bases from V and 5 bases from J, with 12 bases between. For the CDR3, the DNA is TGTGCCAGCTCAACAGGTCCGAATGAAAAACTGTTTTTT. It yields the protein CASSTGPNEKLFF. The full variable domain, completed using reference TRBV9 and TRBJ1-4, is DSGVTQTPKHLITATGQRVTLRCSPRSGDLSVYWYQQSLDQGLQFLIQYYNGEERAKGNILERFSAQQFPDLHSELNLSSLELGDSALYFCASSTGPNEKLFFGSGTQLSVL.

The chain couples TRBV7-2 to TRBJ2-3, with 8 bases lining up with TRBD2. The germline V gene has CDR1 SGHTA and CDR2 FQGNSA. The V gene end was trimmed by 0 bases and the J gene end by 8 bases; junction bases not matched to a gene: 19. This CDR3 comprises 19 residues. This chain's CDR3 is CASSLAIHQRGNHSRTQYF. The CDR3 bases are TGTGCCAGCAGCTTAGCAATTCATCAGCGGGGGAACCATTCACGTACGCAGTATTTT.

This chain uses TRBV30 with TRBJ1-2, with TRBD1 matching 8 bases. Germline V CDR1 and CDR2: GTSNPN, SVGIG (reference sequence). This CDR3 spans 13 amino acids. Trimming at V came to 2 bases and at J to 8 bases, leaving 7 bases not matched to a gene. CDR3 amino acids: CAWSFDRGEGYTF. CDR3 sequence (DNA): TGTGCCTGGAGTTTTGACAGGGGAGAGGGCTACACCTTC.

About this clone itself: At one end, the junction sequence differs from germline, possibly due to a read error. The CDR3 bases are TGTGCCAGCACCCAACTAGCGGGAGTCTCCAATGAGCAGTTCTTC. Residues: CASTQLAGVSNEQFF. The J gene is TRBJ2-1, the V gene TRBV4-2; 11 bases are a match to TRBD2. Germline CDR1 is LGHNA and CDR2 is YNFKEQ. The CDR3 is 15 amino acids.

The chain recombines TRBV5-1 with TRBJ1-1; no clear D gene. Trimming removed 2 bases from V and 1 base from J, with 9 bases in between. The CDR3 has 14 residues. The germline V gene has CDR1 SGHRS and CDR2 YFSETQ. CDR3 DNA: TGCGCCAGCAGCTTTAATGGCGGGAACACTGAAGCTTTCTTT. Translated, it gives CASSFNGGNTEAFF.

The chain couples TRBV7-9 to TRBJ2-7; the match to TRBD1 covers 9 bases. This CDR3 has 16 amino acids. V shed 5 bases, J shed 1 base, and the junction held 9 bases outside the gene matches. The germline gives CDR1 SEHNR, CDR2 FQNEAQ (reference sequence). CDR3 residues: CASSPSRTGASYEQYF. CDR3 nucleotides: TGTGCCAGCAGCCCTAGTCGGACAGGGGCTTCCTACGAGCAGTACTTC.

The chain has TRBV12-5 and TRBJ2-2, with 8 bases aligning to TRBD2. Per germline, CDR1 LGHNT and CDR2 FRNRAP. Trimming at V came to 7 bases and at J to 3 bases, leaving 7 bases not matched to a gene. This CDR3 has 15 residues. CDR3: CASAPRGVDTGELFF. Written as DNA, the CDR3 is TGTGCTAGTGCTCCGCGGGGGGTTGACACCGGGGAGCTGTTTTTT.

This clone has a handful of counts. The rearrangement joins TRBV5-6 to TRBJ2-2; maybe TRBD2 (6 bases). V lost 3 bases and J 7 bases, leaving 10 bases between the germline ends. CDR1 and CDR2 from the germline V gene are SGHDT and YYEEEE. This CDR3 is 13 amino acids long. CDR3 DNA sequence: TGTGCCAGCAGCTGGTCGGGGGACGGGGAGCTGTTTTTT. Its translation: CASSWSGDGELFF. Based on the CDR3 plus reference TRBV5-6 and TRBJ2-2, the full variable domain is DAGVTQSPTHLIKTRGQQVTLRCSPKSGHDTVSWYQQALGQGPQFIFQYYEEEERQRGNFPDRFSGHQFPNYSSELNVNALLLGDSALYLCASSWSGDGELFFGEGSRLTVL.

The genes are TRBV5-6 and TRBJ1-5, with D unclear. Trimming removed 2 bases at V and 4 bases at J, with 25 bases between. Per germline, CDR1 SGHDT and CDR2 YYEEEE. This CDR3 is 19 amino acids long. In DNA form, the CDR3 reads TGTGCCAGCAGCTTAGGCAGGAGGGCGACCAGCTTTGGGAATCAGCCCCAGCATTTT. It is translated as CASSLGRRATSFGNQPQHF.

The CDR3 DNA reads as TGTGCCAGCAGCTTATCGGGGGGGAGGTACGAGCAGTACTTC. Translated: CASSLSGGRYEQYF. V usage is TRBV11-3 and J usage is TRBJ2-7; TRBD2 matches 8 bases. The CDR3 extends over 14 amino acids. J lost 4 bases, V lost 2 bases, and 4 bases had no gene match. Looked up from germline, CDR1 is SGHNT and CDR2 is YENEEA.

The V gene is TRBV29-1, the J gene TRBJ2-7, with D possibly TRBD2 on 6 matching bases. The CDR3 covers 14 residues. Germline values: CDR1 SQVTM, CDR2 ANQGSEA. Trimming stripped 6 bases from V and 3 bases from J, with 18 bases between. CDR3 nucleotides: TGCAGCGTCACACAAGGAAACGGGGGCTACGAGCAGTACTTC. Translating it yields CSVTQGNGGYEQYF.

The CDR3 DNA follows: TGTGCCAGCAGCTATACCTCTACTCGTCTCTACGAGCAGTACTTC. Amino acids: CASSYTSTRLYEQYF. The chain recombines TRBV6-5 with TRBJ2-7; D remains unclear. CDR3 size: 15 residues. With 6 bases removed from V and 3 bases from J, the gap between germline ends came to 18 bases. Per germline, CDR1 MNHEY and CDR2 SVGAGI.